One sample yielded the 9 T cell receptor beta chains listed below, sequenced in a study of cytomegalovirus exposure and HLA in healthy donors (dated by TCRdb to about 2017). The library was generated by the immunoSEQ multiplex PCR assay. For the multiplex PCR, a mixture combining 60 forward primers for TCR Vbeta segments and 13 reverse primers for TCR Jbeta segments was used. TCRdb took over this immuneACCESS table, retaining in-frame rearrangements with V and J assigned. Such tables are incomplete; in checked studies, under half of the missing clones stem from an unresolved V gene, and the remainder is unexplained. The sample includes roughly 100,000 clones, with 60% to 85% observed a single time. Clones ranked in the top ten supply 8.6% of the sample. The sequenced material came from PBMCs. All receptors derive from a woman in her forties in good health and CMV-seropositive.

V is TRBV18 and J is TRBJ2-3; 12 bases fit TRBD2. With V trimmed by 4 bases and J by 5 bases, 7 bases remained unmatched. The CDR3 covers 16 residues. Germline loops: CDR1 KGHSH, CDR2 LQKENI. CDR3 protein: CASSLTSGRIQDTQYF. For the CDR3, the DNA is TGTGCCAGCTCACTGACTAGCGGGAGAATCCAAGATACGCAGTATTTT.

This clone has a handful of counts. The genes are TRBV9 and TRBJ2-7; tentatively, D is TRBD2 (5 bases). From germline, CDR1 is SGDLS and CDR2 YYNGEE. Trimming removed 3 bases at V and 7 bases at J, with 8 bases between. The CDR3 totals 11 residues. This CDR3 reads CASSGGGEQYF. The CDR3 bases are TGTGCCAGCAGCGGCGGCGGGGAGCAGTACTTC.

The V and J genes are TRBV2 and TRBJ1-1; D remains ambiguous. V was clipped by 4 bases and J by 9 bases, with 12 bases between them. The CDR3 consists of 12 residues. Per the germline V gene, CDR1 is SNHLY and CDR2 is FYNNEI. CDR3 sequence reads: CASSVRGYQAFF. CDR3 nucleotide sequence: TGTGCCAGCAGTGTTCGAGGATATCAAGCTTTCTTT.

In DNA, the CDR3 is TGTGCCAGCAGGGGAGTCAGGGGAGAGGATGGCTACACCTTC. It is translated as CASRGVRGEDGYTF. This sequence joins TRBV2 and TRBJ1-2; TRBD1 might be the D (6 bases). CDR1 is SNHLY and CDR2 is FYNNEI in the germline V gene. V lost 6 bases to trimming and J lost 6 bases, with 17 bases between them. This CDR3 has 14 residues. The complete variable domain, with remaining parts taken from reference TRBV2 and TRBJ1-2, reads EPEVTQTPSHQVTQMGQEVILRCVPISNHLYFYWYRQILGQKVEFLVSFYNNEISEKSEIFDDQFSVERPDGSNFTLKIRSTKLEDSAMYFCASRGVRGEDGYTFGSGTRLTVV.

This chain joins TRBV27 and TRBJ1-1; 8 bases map to TRBD1. The CDR3 spans 15 residues. In germline, CDR1 is MNHEY, CDR2 SMNVEV (reference sequence). The V segment lost 5 bases and the J segment 0 bases; nucleotides outside the gene matches: 5. The CDR3 DNA follows: TGTGCCAGCAGTCCACCGGGACAGGTGAACACTGAAGCTTTCTTT. This sequence encodes CASSPPGQVNTEAFF.

V is TRBV15 and J is TRBJ2-1, with 8 bases that match TRBD2. The CDR3 extends over 17 amino acids. Germline assignment: CDR1 LNHNV and CDR2 YYDKDF (reference sequence). The J segment lost 7 bases and the V segment lost 3 bases, leaving 14 bases of the junction unmatched. CDR3 in DNA: TGTGCCACCAGCAGTGATGGAGTAGCGGGGAGAAGTAATGAGCAGTTCTTC. As protein: CATSSDGVAGRSNEQFF.

The chain couples TRBV28 to TRBJ2-2; weak D call: TRBD1 (5 bases). Germline CDR1 and CDR2: MDHEN and SYDVKM. Trimming stripped 7 bases from V and 0 bases from J, with 15 bases between. The CDR3 spans 16 residues. In nucleotides, the CDR3 is TGTGCCAGCACTCCTGCGACAGAGACGAACACCGGGGAGCTGTTTTTT. This translates into CASTPATETNTGELFF.

V is TRBV12-5 and J is TRBJ2-5, with D perhaps TRBD1 (7 bases). V was shortened by 4 bases and J by 2 bases, with 17 bases between the two germline ends. Germline V gene lookup returns CDR1 LGHNT and CDR2 FRNRAP. The CDR3 consists of 16 residues. CDR3 in DNA: TGTGCTAGTGGTTGGGGCACAGGGGAGGAACAAGAGACCCAGTACTTC. It yields the protein CASGWGTGEEQETQYF.

The chain has TRBV7-8 and TRBJ2-7; a possible D gene is TRBD1 (5 bases). In germline, CDR1 is SGHVS, CDR2 FQNEAQ. Trimming shortened V by 2 bases and J by 3 bases, and 17 bases separated the two germline ends. The CDR3 runs to 16 residues. CDR3 coding DNA: TGTGCCAGCAGCTTACTGGGGCAGGGAAAGGACTACGAGCAGTACTTC. This translates into CASSLLGQGKDYEQYF.